This T cell receptor (beta chain) was identified during a study of blood T cell repertoires in COVID-19. The overall study: The origin of the acute and convalescent COVID-19 samples was the United States, Italy and Spain.

Clones were read by immunoSEQ multiplex PCR, and TCRdb kept only the in-frame ones, dropping some. This sample carries about 94,000 clones, more than 65% of them seen once, and the ten largest clones take 6.3%. Trimming at V came to 5 bases and at J to 6 bases, leaving 12 bases not matched to a gene. The length of the CDR3 is 16 residues. The germline gives CDR1 SGHTA, CDR2 FQGTGA. The sequence came from a man in his 60s with acute or convalescent COVID-19. Sequences were obtained from peripheral blood. The chain employs TRBV7-3 and TRBJ2-7, with TRBD1 matching over 11 bases. CDR3 residues: CASSPGTGGGWREQYF. CDR3 sequence (DNA): TGTGCCAGCAGCCCGGGGACAGGGGGAGGGTGGCGCGAGCAGTACTTC.